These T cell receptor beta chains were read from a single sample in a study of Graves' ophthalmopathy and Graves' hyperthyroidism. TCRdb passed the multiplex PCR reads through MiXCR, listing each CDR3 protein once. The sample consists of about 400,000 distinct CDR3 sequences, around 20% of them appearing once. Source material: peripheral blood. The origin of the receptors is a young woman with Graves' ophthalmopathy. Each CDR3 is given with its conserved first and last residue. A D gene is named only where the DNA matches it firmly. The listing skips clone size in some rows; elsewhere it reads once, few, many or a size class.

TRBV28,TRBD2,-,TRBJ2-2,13,CANGRGDTGELFF,TGTGCCAACGGACGGGGGGACACCGGGGAGCTGTTTTTT
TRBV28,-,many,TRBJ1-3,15,CASSLQGLAGNTIYF,TGTGCCAGCAGTTTACAGGGTCTCGCTGGAAACACCATATATTTT
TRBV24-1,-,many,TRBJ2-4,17,CATALNRDSNREDIQYF,TGTGCCACCGCTCTCAACCGGGACTCCAACCGAGAGGACATTCAGTACTTC
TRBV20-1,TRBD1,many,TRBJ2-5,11,CSAGTEETQYF,TGCAGTGCTGGGACAGAAGAGACCCAGTACTTC
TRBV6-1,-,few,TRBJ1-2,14,CAGEEDGDLYGYTF,TGTGCCGGAGAGGAGGACGGAGACCTCTATGGCTACACCTTC
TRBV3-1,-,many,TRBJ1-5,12,CASSQVTGPQHF,TGTGCCAGCAGCCAAGTGACGGGCCCCCAGCATTTT
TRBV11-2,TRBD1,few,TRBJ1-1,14,CASSLGRGLNEAFF,TGTGCCAGCAGCTTGGGCAGGGGGCTCAATGAAGCTTTCTTT
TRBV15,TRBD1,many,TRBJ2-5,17,CATSRDRARTGEETQYF,TGTGCCACCAGCAGAGATCGAGCAAGGACAGGGGAGGAGACCCAGTACTTC
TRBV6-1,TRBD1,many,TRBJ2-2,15,CASRETGDFSGELLF,TGTGCCAGCAGGGAGACAGGGGATTTTTCCGGGGAGCTGCTTTTT
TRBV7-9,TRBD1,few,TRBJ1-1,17,CASSTPRGRVGDTEAFF,TGTGCCAGCAGCACCCCAAGGGGGCGGGTTGGGGACACTGAAGCTTTCTTT
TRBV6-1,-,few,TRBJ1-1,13,CASRDLGHTEAFF,TGTGCCAGCAGGGACCTGGGGCACACTGAAGCTTTCTTT
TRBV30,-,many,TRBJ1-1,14,CAWSGLSESAEAFF,TGTGCCTGGTCTGGACTAAGTGAGTCCGCTGAAGCTTTCTTT
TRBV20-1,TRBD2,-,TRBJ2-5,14,CSARGLAGEETQYF,TGCAGTGCTAGGGGACTAGCGGGAGAAGAGACCCAGTACTTC
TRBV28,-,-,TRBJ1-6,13,CATCMGLNSPLHF,TGTGCCACCTGTATGGGCCTAAATTCACCCCTCCACTTT
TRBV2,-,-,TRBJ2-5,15,CASSDPLWFRETQYF,TGTGCCAGCAGTGACCCTTTGTGGTTCCGGGAGACCCAGTACTTC
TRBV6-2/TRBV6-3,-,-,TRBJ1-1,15,CASSSPRESNTEAFF,TGTGCCAGCAGTTCCCCGAGGGAAAGTAACACTGAAGCTTTCTTT
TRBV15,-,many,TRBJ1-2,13,CATSRDAGVSYTF,TGTGCCACCAGCAGAGATGCCGGCGTCTCCTACACCTTC
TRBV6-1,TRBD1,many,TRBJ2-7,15,CASGEKETGAYEQYF,TGTGCCAGCGGTGAAAAAGAGACAGGGGCCTACGAGCAGTACTTC
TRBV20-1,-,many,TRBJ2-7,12,CSAYGVDYEQYF,TGCAGTGCCTACGGAGTGGACTACGAGCAGTACTTC
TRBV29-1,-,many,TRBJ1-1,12,CSVGHMDTEAFF,TGCAGCGTTGGGCATATGGACACTGAAGCTTTCTTT
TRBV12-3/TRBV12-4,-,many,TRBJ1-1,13,CASSYREAAEAFF,TGTGCCAGCAGTTACAGGGAGGCGGCTGAAGCTTTCTTT
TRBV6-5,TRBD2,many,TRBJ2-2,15,CASSYSGGGTGELFF,TGTGCCAGCAGTTACTCTGGCGGGGGGACCGGGGAGCTGTTTTTT
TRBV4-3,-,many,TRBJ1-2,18,CASSQDQRQTLSLYGYTF,TGCGCCAGCAGCCAAGACCAGAGACAGACCCTTTCTCTATATGGCTACACCTTC
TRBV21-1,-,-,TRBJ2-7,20,CTSRRGRAGETSGRAYEQYF,TGTACCTCCCGGCGGGGGCGGGCAGGGGAGACTAGCGGGAGAGCATACGAGCAGTACTTC
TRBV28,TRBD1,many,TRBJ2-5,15,CASSPGQGGGETQYF,TGTGCCAGCAGTCCCGGACAGGGGGGCGGAGAGACCCAGTACTTC
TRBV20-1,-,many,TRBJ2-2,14,CSARGAPNTGELFF,TGCAGTGCCAGGGGAGCCCCGAACACCGGGGAGCTGTTTTTT
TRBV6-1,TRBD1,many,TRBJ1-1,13,CASSDRGGGEAFF,TGTGCCAGCAGCGACAGGGGGGGAGGTGAAGCTTTCTTT
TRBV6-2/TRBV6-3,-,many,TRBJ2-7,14,CASKSNRISYEQYF,TGTGCCAGCAAGAGTAATAGGATCTCCTACGAGCAGTACTTC
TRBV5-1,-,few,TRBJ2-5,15,CASSRSVSGQETQYF,TGCGCCAGCAGCCGTTCGGTGAGCGGCCAAGAGACCCAGTACTTC
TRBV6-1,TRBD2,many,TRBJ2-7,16,CASSEGSGGRLYEQYF,TGTGCCAGCAGTGAAGGCAGCGGGGGGCGCCTCTACGAGCAGTACTTC
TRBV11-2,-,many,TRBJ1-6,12,CASGEGLSPLHF,TGTGCCTCAGGGGAGGGGCTTTCACCCCTCCACTTT
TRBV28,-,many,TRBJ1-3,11,CASSYRNTIYF,TGTGCCAGCAGTTACAGAAACACCATATATTTT
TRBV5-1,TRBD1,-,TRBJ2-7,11,CASSGTGEQYF,TGCGCCAGCAGCGGGACAGGCGAGCAGTACTTC
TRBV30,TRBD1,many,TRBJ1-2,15,CAWILPRGQGLGYTF,TGTGCCTGGATTCTCCCTCGGGGACAGGGTCTTGGCTACACCTTC
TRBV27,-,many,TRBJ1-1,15,CASRPMPSMNTEAFF,TGTGCCAGCAGGCCGATGCCCAGCATGAACACTGAAGCTTTCTTT
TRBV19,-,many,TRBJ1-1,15,CASSIEGGVETEAFF,TGTGCCAGTAGTATAGAGGGCGGAGTAGAGACTGAAGCTTTCTTT
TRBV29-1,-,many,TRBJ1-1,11,CSVDALGLPFF,TGCAGCGTTGACGCCCTGGGACTCCCTTTCTTT